This TCR beta chain was documented in a study of T cells in Graves' hyperthyroidism and ophthalmopathy. The study's findings and limits: Before onset, by a median of approximately 5.9 months, the model predicted ophthalmopathy.

Notes on this clonotype: Antigen: not known.

There are 15 residues in the CDR3. V lost 6 bases and J lost 0; bases outside the gene matches: 6. The germline V gene encodes CDR1 DFQATT and CDR2 SNEGSKA (reference sequence). Around 9.8 ml fresh peripheral blood yielded the PBMCs. Template material for amplifying TCR beta CDR3 regions consisted of RNA transcripts. First-round RT-PCR with HTBI primers amplified the TCR CDR3 region. TCRdb recomputed calls from the multiplex PCR reads with MiXCR, one row per CDR3 protein. The sample has approximately 490,000 distinct CDR3 sequences, 22% seen once; the top ten hold roughly 49%. The sequenced material came from blood. This TCR derives from a woman in her seventies with Graves' ophthalmopathy. The chain couples TRBV20-1 to TRBJ2-7, with 12 bases matching TRBD2. CDR3 in amino acids: CSAATSGRSSYEQYF. CDR3 bases: TGCAGTGCGGCTACTAGCGGGAGGAGCTCCTACGAGCAGTACTTC.